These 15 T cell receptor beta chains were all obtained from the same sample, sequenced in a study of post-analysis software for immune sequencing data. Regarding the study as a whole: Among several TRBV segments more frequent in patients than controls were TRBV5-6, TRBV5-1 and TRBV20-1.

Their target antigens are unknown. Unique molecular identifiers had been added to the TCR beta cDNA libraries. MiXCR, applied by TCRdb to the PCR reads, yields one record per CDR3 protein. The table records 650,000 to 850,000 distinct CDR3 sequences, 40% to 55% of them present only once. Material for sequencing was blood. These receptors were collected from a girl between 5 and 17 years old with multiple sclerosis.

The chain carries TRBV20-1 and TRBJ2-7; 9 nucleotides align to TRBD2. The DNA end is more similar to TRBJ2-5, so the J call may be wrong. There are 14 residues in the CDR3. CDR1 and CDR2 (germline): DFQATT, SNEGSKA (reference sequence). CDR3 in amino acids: CSARESGGRETQYF. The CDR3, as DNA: TGCAGTGCTAGAGAAAGCGGGGGGCGGGAGACCCAGTACTTC.

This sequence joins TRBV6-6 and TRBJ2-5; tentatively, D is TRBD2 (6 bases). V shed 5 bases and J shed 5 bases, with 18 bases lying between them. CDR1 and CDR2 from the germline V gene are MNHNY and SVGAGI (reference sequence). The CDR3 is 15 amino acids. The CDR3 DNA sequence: TGTGCCAGCAGTCCCCGAAGAGGCGGGGCGGAGACCCAGTACTTC. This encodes CASSPRRGGAETQYF.

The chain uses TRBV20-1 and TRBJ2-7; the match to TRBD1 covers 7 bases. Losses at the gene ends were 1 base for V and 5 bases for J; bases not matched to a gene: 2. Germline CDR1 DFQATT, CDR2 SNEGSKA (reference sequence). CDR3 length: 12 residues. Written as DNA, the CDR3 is TGCAGTGCTAGAGCTCAGGGGGACGAGCAGTACTTC. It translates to CSARAQGDEQYF.

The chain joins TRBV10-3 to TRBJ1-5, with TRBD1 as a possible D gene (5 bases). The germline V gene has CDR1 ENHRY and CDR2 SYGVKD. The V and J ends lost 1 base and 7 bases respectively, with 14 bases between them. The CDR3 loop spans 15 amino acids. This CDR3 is CAISELTGRGQPQHF. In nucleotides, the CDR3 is TGTGCCATCAGTGAGTTAACGGGACGGGGGCAGCCCCAGCATTTT.

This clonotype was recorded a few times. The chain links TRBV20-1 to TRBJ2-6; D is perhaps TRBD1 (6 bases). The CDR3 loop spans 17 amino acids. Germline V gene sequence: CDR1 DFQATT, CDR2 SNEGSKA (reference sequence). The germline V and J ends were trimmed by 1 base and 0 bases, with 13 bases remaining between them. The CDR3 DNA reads TGCAGTGCTAGAGTGGGACACGGGCCCTCTGGGGCCAACGTCCTGACTTTC. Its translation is CSARVGHGPSGANVLTF.

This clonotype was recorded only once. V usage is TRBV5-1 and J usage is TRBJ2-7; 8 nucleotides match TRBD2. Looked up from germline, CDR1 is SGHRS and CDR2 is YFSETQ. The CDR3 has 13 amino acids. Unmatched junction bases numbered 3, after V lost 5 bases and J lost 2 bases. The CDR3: CASRAGEAYEQYF. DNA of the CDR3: TGCGCCAGCAGAGCGGGAGAGGCCTACGAGCAGTACTTC.

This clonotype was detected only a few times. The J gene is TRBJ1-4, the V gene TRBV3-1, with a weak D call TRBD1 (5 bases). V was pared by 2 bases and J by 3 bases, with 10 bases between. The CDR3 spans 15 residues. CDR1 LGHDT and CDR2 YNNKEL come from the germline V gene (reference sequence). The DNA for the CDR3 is TGTGCCAGCAGCCAAAGGGGTCGGTCTAATGAAAAACTGTTTTTT. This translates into CASSQRGRSNEKLFF.

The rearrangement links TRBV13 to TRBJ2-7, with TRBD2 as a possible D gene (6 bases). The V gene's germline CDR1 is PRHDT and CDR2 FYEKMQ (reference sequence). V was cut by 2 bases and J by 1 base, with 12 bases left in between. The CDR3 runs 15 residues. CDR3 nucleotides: TGTGCCAGCAGCTTACGGAATGGGGGGTCCTACGAGCAGTACTTC. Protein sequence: CASSLRNGGSYEQYF.

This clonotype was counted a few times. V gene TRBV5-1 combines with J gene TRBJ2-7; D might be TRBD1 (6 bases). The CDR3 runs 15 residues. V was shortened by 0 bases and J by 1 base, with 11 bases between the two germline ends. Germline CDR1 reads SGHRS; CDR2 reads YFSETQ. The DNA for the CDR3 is TGCGCCAGCAGCTTGGACCAGGGGTTTTCCTACGAGCAGTACTTC. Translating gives CASSLDQGFSYEQYF.

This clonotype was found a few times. As DNA, the CDR3 is TGTGCCAGCAGCCACGGGTTGTATGGCTACACCTTC. This translates into CASSHGLYGYTF. The rearrangement uses TRBV6-6 and TRBJ1-2; D call uncertain. Germline assignment: CDR1 MNHNY and CDR2 SVGAGI (reference sequence). This CDR3 is 12 amino acids long. V dropped 6 bases and J dropped 5 bases, with 10 bases sitting between them.

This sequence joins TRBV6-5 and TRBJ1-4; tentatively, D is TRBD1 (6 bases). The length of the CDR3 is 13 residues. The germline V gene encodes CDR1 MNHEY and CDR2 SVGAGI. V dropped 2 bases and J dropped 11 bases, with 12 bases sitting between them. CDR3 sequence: CASSYIETGKLFF. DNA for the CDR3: TGTGCCAGCAGTTACATAGAAACAGGGAAACTGTTTTTT.

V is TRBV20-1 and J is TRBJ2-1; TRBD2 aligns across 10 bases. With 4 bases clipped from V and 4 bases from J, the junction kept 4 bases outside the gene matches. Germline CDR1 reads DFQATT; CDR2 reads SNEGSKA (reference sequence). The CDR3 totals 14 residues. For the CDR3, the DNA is TGCAGTGCTAAGAGCGGGAGGGTTTACAATGAGCAGTTCTTC. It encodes CSAKSGRVYNEQFF.

CDR3 protein: CASSYSYGGPSGRFGTSTDTQYF. For the CDR3, the DNA is TGTGCCAGCAGTTACTCTTATGGGGGTCCTAGCGGGAGATTCGGCACTAGCACAGATACGCAGTATTTT. This sequence joins TRBV6-2 or TRBV6-3 and TRBJ2-3, with 10 bases matching TRBD2. Germline loops: CDR1 MNHEY, CDR2 SVGEGT. V lost 0 bases to trimming and J lost 0 bases; unmatched junction nucleotides: 21. The CDR3 length is 23 residues.

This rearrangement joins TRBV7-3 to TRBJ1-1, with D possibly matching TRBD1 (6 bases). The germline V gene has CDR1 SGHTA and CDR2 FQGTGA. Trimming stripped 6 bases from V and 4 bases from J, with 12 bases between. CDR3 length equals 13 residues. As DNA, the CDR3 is TGTGCCAGCAGAAAAGGGGGAGGCACTGAAGCTTTCTTT. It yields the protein CASRKGGGTEAFF.

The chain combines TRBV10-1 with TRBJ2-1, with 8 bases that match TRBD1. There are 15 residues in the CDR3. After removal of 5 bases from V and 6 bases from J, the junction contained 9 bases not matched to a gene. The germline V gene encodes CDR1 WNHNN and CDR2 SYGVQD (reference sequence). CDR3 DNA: TGCGCCAGCAGTAGAACAGGGGGGTCTCGCAATGAGCAGTTCTTC. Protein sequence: CASSRTGGSRNEQFF.